This T cell receptor beta chain was obtained from a study of T cell repertoires in cytomegalovirus infection. At the level of the study: Public TCR beta signatures indicated both CMV infection and matching HLA type.

The V gene end was trimmed by 4 bases and the J gene end by 6 bases; junction bases not matched to a gene: 7. This CDR3 is built from 15 residues. Germline V gene sequence: CDR1 SGHTA, CDR2 FQGNSA. This clonotype was detected ten times or more. The antigen is undetermined. Study-level results: HLA-C-restricted, CMV-specific TCR beta clonotypes were dominant ex vivo. Cumulative frequency of public TCR beta families picked out carriers of CMV plus the relevant HLA.

TCRdb reanalysed the reads using MiXCR and keeps one entry per CDR3 protein. This sample yields around 250,000 distinct CDR3 sequences, of which about a sixth are seen a single time; approximately 51% belongs to the top ten. Sequenced input: CD8+ T cells from PBMCs. The receptor's source is a human donor in good health (CMV status not recorded). Some clones in this sample may be carry-over from other donors' samples. The V call is TRBV7-2, the J call TRBJ2-1, with 9 nucleotides matching TRBD2. The CDR3 coding sequence is TGTGCCAGCAGCTACCTAGCGGGGAGGGGCAATGAGCAGTTCTTC. Protein product: CASSYLAGRGNEQFF.